This T cell receptor beta chain came from a study of human T cells and chemical hapten exposure (TCRdb year 2021). For context, the study as a whole: Libraries were pooled for sequencing, and per-sample TCR yields varied mainly because of small differences in library volumes within the pool. This study followed changes in the peripheral blood TCR repertoire in vivo during primary and secondary sensitization of alopecia patients to the hapten diphenylcyclopropenone (DPC). For every blood RNA sample, sequencing covered both the TCR alpha and TCR beta chains. Broader findings and caveats from the paper: DPC sensitization did not change the number of TCRs with a frequency above 1 in 1000, and there was no evidence of changes in global repertoire structure. After repeated subsampling, changes were observed in the strength of the expansion versus patch-test correlation and in the threshold at which the correlation became significant.

Library prep was done by 5' RACE. The sequencer listed for this sample is Illumina MiSeq. During library preparation, unique molecular identifiers were attached to individual cDNA molecules so that TCRs could be counted quantitatively and reproducibly. Per the original workflow: Samples had a median of about 90,000 TCRs, with a range from about 23,224 to 700,000. The Decombinator software suite was used to annotate the V, J and CDR3 of the TCR reads. Every sample was subsampled to the same number of TCRs (28,000) for the PS versus PT1 abundance plots. TCRs were defined as expanded if absent before sensitization and observed at least eight times at the 2-week time point. Through fastp at Q25 and MiXCR, TCRdb rebuilt clones from the public reads, retaining in-frame beta chains. Entries that share a CDR3 protein sequence are merged under the most common genes and DNA. The V and J calls were determined by TCRdb, not by the authors. For this sample the table gives about 81,000 distinct CDR3 sequences, of which about 16% were detected only once. The ten largest clones represent 6.5% to 7% of the sample.

About this clonotype: No antigen is known for it. The junction and the germline gene differ at one end; a read error may be behind it.

The CDR3 runs 14 residues from the cysteine to the phenylalanine. Of the read, only the CDR3 DNA is kept; its 42 bases are in frame from base 1. CDR1 and CDR2 are drawn from the germline V gene (reference sequence): LNHDA, SQIVND. Unfractionated whole blood was collected in Tempus Blood RNA tubes, and total RNA was extracted from that blood. As TCR sequencing controls, roughly 5 healthy volunteers were used, with blood taken at day 0, 2 weeks and 6 weeks. This sequence originates from a female donor in good health. In this chain, TRBV19 is recombined with TRBJ2-1; a weak D assignment points to TRBD2 (6 bases agree). The sequenced DNA is TGTTCCAGTAGTGACGGGAGCTCCTACAATGAGCAGTTCTTC. This is translated as CSSSDGSSYNEQFF.